Shown below are 26 T cell receptor beta chains from a single sample sequenced in a study of neurological immune-mediated disorders. In TCRdb, the 5' RACE reads were re-called with MiXCR into one record per CDR3 protein. This sample has tens of thousands of distinct CDR3 sequences; about 9.7% occur once, and the top ten carry about 1.8%. Specimen: PBMCs. The receptors shown here come from a man between 45 and 60 years old in good health.

This clonotype was picked up many times. The V and J genes are TRBV5-1 and TRBJ2-5; 11 bases map to TRBD1. Germline CDR1 SGHRS, CDR2 YFSETQ. V was pared by 2 bases and J by 1 base, with 4 bases of the junction left unmatched. There are 16 residues in the CDR3. CDR3: CASSFADRGPQETQYF. In nucleotides, the CDR3 is TGCGCCAGCAGCTTTGCGGACAGGGGGCCCCAAGAGACCCAGTACTTC.

This clonotype occurred many times. This sequence may be a read error, since a much larger clone differs from it by one base. V usage is TRBV18 and J usage is TRBJ1-5; unclear D gene. The germline CDR1 and CDR2 sequences are KGHSH and LQKENI. The CDR3 has 13 residues. CDR3 DNA: TGTGTCAGCTCACCACCGGGCGGACAGCCCCAGCATTTT. This codes for CVSSPPGGQPQHF.

On this clonotype itself: One end of the junction is discordant with germline, which a read error may explain. This CDR3 reads CASSEREGALF. CDR3 nucleotides: TGTGCCAGCAGTGAAAGGGAGGGGGCCCTATTT. The chain joins TRBV2 to TRBJ1-1; TRBD1 matches 7 bases. Germline V gene sequence: CDR1 SNHLY, CDR2 FYNNEI. The CDR3 is made up of 11 amino acids.

This clonotype was picked up many times. V gene TRBV3-1 combines with J gene TRBJ1-2; TRBD1 aligns across 11 bases. The CDR3 totals 15 residues. Germline V CDR1 and CDR2: LGHDT, YNNKEL (reference sequence). Germline trimming cut 1 base from V and 8 bases from J; bases unmatched to any gene: 6. The chain's CDR3 is CASSQADRGLRGYTF. In DNA form, the CDR3 reads TGTGCCAGCAGCCAAGCGGACAGGGGGCTTCGCGGCTACACCTTC.

This clonotype was observed at least ten times. The J gene is TRBJ2-2, the V gene TRBV20-1, with 11 bases aligning to TRBD2. In germline, CDR1 is DFQATT, CDR2 SNEGSKA (reference sequence). The CDR3 runs 17 residues. Trimming cost V 6 bases and J 4 bases; bases outside gene matches: 13. For the CDR3, the DNA is TGCAGTGCGCCTCGCGCTAGCGGGGGGTGGGGCACCGGGGAGCTGTTTTTT. Protein product: CSAPRASGGWGTGELFF.

Many counts were recorded for this clonotype. The chain carries TRBV6-5 and TRBJ1-1; D uncertain. The germline CDR1 and CDR2 sequences are MNHEY and SVGAGI. V gave up 0 bases and J gave up 6 bases, with 8 bases separating them. The CDR3 covers 13 residues. This CDR3 reads CASSYSRSPEAFF. CDR3 sequence (DNA): TGTGCCAGCAGTTACTCGAGAAGCCCTGAAGCTTTCTTT.

This clonotype was seen at least ten times. Relative to the germline gene, one junction end is altered; a read error may explain this. This rearrangement joins TRBV5-1 to TRBJ2-2, with 10 positions matching TRBD1. Germline V gene data show CDR1 as SGHRS and CDR2 as YFSETQ. The CDR3 extends over 16 amino acids. DNA of the CDR3: TGCGCCAGCAGCTCCGGGACAGGGGCGAAGACCGGGGAGCTGTTTTTT. Protein: CASSSGTGAKTGELFF.

This clonotype was counted many times. The J gene is TRBJ2-1, the V gene TRBV7-2, with a tentative D call TRBD2 (5 bases). The germline V gene has CDR1 SGHTA and CDR2 FQGNSA. The CDR3 is 14 residues long. V lost 1 base and J lost 6, with 10 bases in between. This CDR3 is CASSLGRMSNEQFF. CDR3 bases: TGTGCCAGCAGCTTAGGGAGGATGAGCAATGAGCAGTTCTTC.

This chain joins TRBV7-2 and TRBJ2-3; 8 nucleotides line up with TRBD2. The CDR3 is made up of 16 amino acids. V lost 4 bases to trimming and J lost 5 bases; unmatched junction nucleotides: 11. Germline CDR1 reads SGHTA; CDR2 reads FQGNSA. CDR3 DNA: TGTGCCAGCAGCTCCCTACTAGCGGAGGGAGTAGATACGCAGTATTTT. Translation gives CASSSLLAEGVDTQYF.

This clonotype was seen ten or more times. The rearrangement uses TRBV5-1 and TRBJ1-1; TRBD1 aligns across 8 bases. Germline V CDR1 and CDR2: SGHRS, YFSETQ. The V segment lost 4 bases and the J segment 5 bases; nucleotides outside the gene matches: 10. This CDR3 spans 15 amino acids. This CDR3 reads CASSEETGAGTEAFF. CDR3 nucleotides: TGCGCCAGCAGCGAGGAGACAGGGGCCGGGACTGAAGCTTTCTTT.

This clonotype came up many times. In DNA form, the CDR3 reads TGCGCCAGCAGCTTGTCTCCGGGGGCGGGTAGCAATCAGCCCCAGCATTTT. Its protein product is CASSLSPGAGSNQPQHF. The chain couples TRBV5-1 to TRBJ1-5, with a possible D match to TRBD1 (6 bases). The CDR3 is 17 amino acids. CDR1 is SGHRS, CDR2 YFSETQ, per germline. V was cut by 1 base and J by 0 bases, with 14 bases left in between. The full variable domain, its missing parts supplied by reference TRBV5-1 and TRBJ1-5, is KAGVTQTPRYLIKTRGQQVTLSCSPISGHRSVSWYQQTPGQGLQFLFEYFSETQRNKGNFPGRFSGRQFSNSRSEMNVSTLELGDSALYLCASSLSPGAGSNQPQHFGDGTRLSIL.

This clonotype was counted ten times or more. The chain carries TRBV5-1 and TRBJ1-4, with TRBD1 identical over 7 bases. The CDR3 has 14 amino acids. With V trimmed by 3 bases and J by 5 bases, 4 bases remained unmatched. Germline V gene lookup returns CDR1 SGHRS and CDR2 YFSETQ. This CDR3 reads CASSSPGQNEKLFF. The CDR3 DNA follows: TGCGCCAGCAGCTCGCCGGGACAGAATGAAAAACTGTTTTTT.

This clonotype was found many times. This chain links TRBV28 with TRBJ2-5; either TRBD1 or TRBD2 may supply D (5 bases each). Germline values: CDR1 MDHEN, CDR2 SYDVKM. This CDR3 has 14 amino acids. Trimming pared 6 bases from V and 4 bases from J, leaving 15 bases between. CDR3 loop: CASSLHGASETQYF. The CDR3 DNA sequence: TGTGCCAGCAGCCTCCACGGGGCCTCAGAGACCCAGTACTTC.

This clonotype has ten or more counts. The rearrangement uses TRBV4-2 and TRBJ1-3; possible D gene TRBD1, 5 bases. From germline, CDR1 is LGHNA and CDR2 YNFKEQ. The CDR3 has 15 residues. V was pared by 3 bases and J by 4 bases, with 13 bases between. DNA of the CDR3: TGTGCCAGCAGCCAGGGCGGGACGTGGGGAAACACCATATATTTT. Translating gives CASSQGGTWGNTIYF.

The sample holds many counts of this clonotype. The CDR3 sequence: CASSLTPGNYGYTF. The DNA of the CDR3 is TGCGCCAGCAGCCTCACGCCGGGGAACTATGGCTACACCTTC. The chain recombines TRBV5-1 with TRBJ1-2; D not certain. The CDR3 totals 14 residues. V dropped 4 bases and J dropped 2 bases, with 12 bases sitting between them. Germline loops: CDR1 SGHRS, CDR2 YFSETQ.

This clonotype was observed at least ten times. The rearrangement uses TRBV19 and TRBJ2-5; TRBD1 might be the D (6 bases). Trimming stripped 6 bases from V and 3 bases from J, with 11 bases between. The CDR3 runs to 13 residues. The germline CDR1 and CDR2 sequences are LNHDA and SQIVND (reference sequence). CDR3 region: CASRIQGEETQYF. The CDR3 bases are TGTGCCAGTAGAATACAGGGCGAAGAGACCCAGTACTTC.

This chain joins TRBV5-1 and TRBJ2-4; D is uncertain. The CDR3 has 15 residues. CDR1 is SGHRS, CDR2 YFSETQ, per germline. V lost 7 bases, J lost 0 bases, and 14 bases lay in between. CDR3 amino acids: CASLPRPGAKNIQYF. The CDR3 coding sequence is TGCGCCAGCTTGCCCAGACCGGGAGCCAAAAACATTCAGTACTTC.

This clonotype has ten or more counts. The V and J genes are TRBV5-1 and TRBJ2-5; no reliable D call. This CDR3 is 13 amino acids long. Trimming took off 2 bases at V and 5 bases at J, with 10 bases between the two ends. Per the germline V gene, CDR1 is SGHRS and CDR2 is YFSETQ. The CDR3 loop is CASSLTTRETQYF. The CDR3 DNA follows: TGCGCCAGCAGCTTAACCACACGGGAGACCCAGTACTTC.

With respect to this clonotype: At one boundary the junction diverges from the germline segment, which might be a read error. The chain couples TRBV12-3 or TRBV12-4 to TRBJ1-1, with D unresolved. CDR3 length: 13 residues. In nucleotides, the CDR3 is TGTGCCAGCACCCTCCTTCAGAGCACTGAATCTTTCTTT. This encodes CASTLLQSTESFF.

This clonotype was found many times. The chain links TRBV6-2 or TRBV6-3 to TRBJ1-3, with D maybe TRBD1 (6 bases). CDR1 is MNHEY, CDR2 SVGEGT, per germline. V was cut by 7 bases and J by 1 base, with 14 bases left in between. The CDR3 runs 15 residues. The DNA for the CDR3 is TGTGCCAGCAAGAACGACGGGACATCTGGAAACACCATATATTTT. Translated: CASKNDGTSGNTIYF.

This clonotype was found many times. The chain uses TRBV6-2 or TRBV6-3 and TRBJ2-2; 11 bases map to TRBD2. The V and J ends lost 2 bases and 2 bases, in that order; junction bases with no gene match: 7. The CDR3 runs to 18 residues. Germline V gene sequence: CDR1 MNHEY, CDR2 SVGEGT. The CDR3 loop reads CASSYLRLAGGNTGELFF. The CDR3 nucleotides read TGTGCCAGCAGTTACCTCCGGCTAGCGGGAGGAAACACCGGGGAGCTGTTTTTT.

In this sample, this clonotype turned up many times. The CDR3 DNA sequence: TGCAGCGTCGGACTATCAGACGAGCAGTACTTC. Translating it yields CSVGLSDEQYF. This chain connects TRBV29-1 to TRBJ2-7, with D perhaps matching TRBD2 (6 bases). Germline loops: CDR1 SQVTM, CDR2 ANQGSEA. The germline V and J ends were trimmed by 6 bases and 5 bases, with 11 bases remaining between them. This CDR3 spans 11 amino acids.

V gene TRBV6-6 combines with J gene TRBJ2-7; 9 nucleotides match TRBD1. Germline V lookup: CDR1 MNHNY, CDR2 SVGAGI (reference sequence). V lost 0 bases to trimming and J lost 3 bases; unmatched junction nucleotides: 3. The CDR3 is 15 amino acids. CDR3 region: CASSYSPDRGYEQYF. The CDR3 region has the DNA TGTGCCAGCAGTTACTCCCCGGACAGGGGCTACGAGCAGTACTTC.

This clonotype was counted ten times or more. V gene TRBV5-1 combines with J gene TRBJ1-2; the match to TRBD1 covers 7 bases. J lost 2 bases, V lost 3 bases, and 4 bases had no gene match. The V gene's germline CDR1 is SGHRS and CDR2 YFSETQ. CDR3 length equals 14 residues. DNA for the CDR3: TGCGCCAGCAGCTCGGGACAGCAGAACTATGGCTACACCTTC. Its translation: CASSSGQQNYGYTF.

This clonotype was seen only once. The chain is built from TRBV28 and TRBJ1-2, with D uncertain. V was cut by 7 bases and J by 1 base, with 16 bases left in between. Germline-derived CDR1 and CDR2 are MDHEN and SYDVKM. The CDR3 is 15 residues long. The CDR3 DNA sequence: TGTGCCAGCACCTCGGGAGATAGCTTTAACTATGGCTACACCTTC. Translated: CASTSGDSFNYGYTF.

This clonotype was observed at least ten times. The chain links TRBV11-2 to TRBJ1-2; 7 bases are shared with TRBD1. CDR3 length: 15 residues. From germline, CDR1 is SGHAT and CDR2 FQNNGV. With V trimmed by 8 bases and J by 4 bases, 13 bases remained unmatched. The CDR3 is CASGYPTGLGYGYTF. CDR3 bases: TGTGCCAGCGGATACCCGACAGGGCTCGGCTATGGCTACACCTTC.